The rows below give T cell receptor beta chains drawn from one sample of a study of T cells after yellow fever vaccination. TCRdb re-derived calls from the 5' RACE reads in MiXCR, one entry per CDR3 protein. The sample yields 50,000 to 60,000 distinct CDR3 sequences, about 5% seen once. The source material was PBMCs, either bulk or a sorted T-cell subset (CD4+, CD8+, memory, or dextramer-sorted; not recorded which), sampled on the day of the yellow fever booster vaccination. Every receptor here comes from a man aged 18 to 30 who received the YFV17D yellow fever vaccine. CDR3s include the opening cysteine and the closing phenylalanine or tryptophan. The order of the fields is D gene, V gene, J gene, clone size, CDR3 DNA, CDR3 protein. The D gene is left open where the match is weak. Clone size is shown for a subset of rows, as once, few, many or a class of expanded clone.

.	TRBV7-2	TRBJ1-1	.	TGTGCCAGCAGCTTCCACACTGAAGCTTTCTTT	CASSFHTEAFF
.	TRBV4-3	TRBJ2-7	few	TGCGCCAGCAGCCAAGCGGACAGTGAATCCTACGAGCAGTACTTC	CASSQADSESYEQYF
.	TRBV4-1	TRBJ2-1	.	TGCGCCAGCAGCTACGGGGGTGGGTCCTACAATGAGCAGTTCTTC	CASSYGGGSYNEQFF
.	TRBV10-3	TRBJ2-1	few	TGTGCCATCACTAGCGAGGATTACAATGAGCAGTTCTTC	CAITSEDYNEQFF
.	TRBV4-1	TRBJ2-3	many	TGCGCCAGCAGCCTCCCAATCGGGGACACAGATACGCAGTATTTT	CASSLPIGDTDTQYF
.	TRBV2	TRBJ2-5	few	TGTGCCACCGCCGGAGGGGTGGTCCAAGAGACCCAGTACTTC	CATAGGVVQETQYF
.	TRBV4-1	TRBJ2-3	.	TGCGCCAGCAGCCAAGTACAGGAGCCTACGCAGTATTTT	CASSQVQEPTQYF
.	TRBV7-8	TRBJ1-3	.	TGTGCCAGCAGCTTAGACGAGGGGGTCGGAAACACCATATATTTT	CASSLDEGVGNTIYF
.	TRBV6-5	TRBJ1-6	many	TGTGCCAGCAGTTCAGGCGGACCTGGGGGTTCACCCCTCCACTTT	CASSSGGPGGSPLHF
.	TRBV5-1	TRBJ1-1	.	TGCGCCAGCAGCTTGGAATTCGGGACGGAGGATGAAGCTTTCTTT	CASSLEFGTEDEAFF
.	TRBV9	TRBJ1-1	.	TGTGCCAGCAGCGGCAGGGTGGGCACTGAAGCTTTCTTT	CASSGRVGTEAFF
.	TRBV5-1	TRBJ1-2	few	TGCGCCAGCAGCTCAGGACCGGGACAAGCTAACTATGGCTACACCTTC	CASSSGPGQANYGYTF
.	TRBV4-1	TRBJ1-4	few	TGCGCCAGCAGCCCCCTCAAATTAGGTCTTCCGGAAAAACTGTTTTTT	CASSPLKLGLPEKLFF
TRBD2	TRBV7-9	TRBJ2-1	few	TGTGCCAGCAGCCCTAGCGGGGGGAGCTTCTACAATGAGCAGTTCTTC	CASSPSGGSFYNEQFF
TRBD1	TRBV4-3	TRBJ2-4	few	TGCGCCAGCAGCCAGACTGACAGGGCTGGAAACATTCAGTACTTC	CASSQTDRAGNIQYF
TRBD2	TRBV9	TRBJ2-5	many	TGTGCCAGCAGCGACTCTAGCGGGTACCAAGAGACCCAGTACTTC	CASSDSSGYQETQYF
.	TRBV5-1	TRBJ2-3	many	TGCGCCAGCACCATGACTCGACAGTCAGATACGCAGTATTTT	CASTMTRQSDTQYF
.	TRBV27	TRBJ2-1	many	TGTGCCAGCACCCAGGACGGACCCTACAATGAGCAGTTCTTC	CASTQDGPYNEQFF
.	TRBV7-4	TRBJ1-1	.	TGTGCCAGCAGCCCTGGGGGCAGGGGGAACACTGAAGCTTTCTTT	CASSPGGRGNTEAFF
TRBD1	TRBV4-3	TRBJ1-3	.	TGCGCCAGCAGCCTCGGGACAGGGACCAGCTCTGGAAACACCATATATTTT	CASSLGTGTSSGNTIYF
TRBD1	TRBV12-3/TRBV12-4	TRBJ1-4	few	TGTGCCAGCAGTTTATTGGGACAGCCTAATGAAAAACTGTTTTTT	CASSLLGQPNEKLFF
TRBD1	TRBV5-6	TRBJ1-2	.	TGTGCCAGCAGCAAGACGGGACAGCCCTATGGCTACACCTTC	CASSKTGQPYGYTF
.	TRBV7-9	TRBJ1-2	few	TGTGCCAGCAGCTCGCGGGAGGGTCCAGCCTATGGCTACACCTTC	CASSSREGPAYGYTF
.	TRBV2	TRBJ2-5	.	TGTGCCAGCAGTGAAGCGCAAGGGGTCCAAGAGACCCAGTACTTC	CASSEAQGVQETQYF
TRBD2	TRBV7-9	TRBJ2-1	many	TGTGCCAGCAGCAATAGCGGGGGATCCTACAATGAGCAGTTCTTC	CASSNSGGSYNEQFF
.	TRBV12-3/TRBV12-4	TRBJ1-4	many	TGTGCCAGCAGACCAGCAACAACTAATGAAAAACTGTTTTTT	CASRPATTNEKLFF
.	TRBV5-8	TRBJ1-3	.	TGTGCCAGCAGCTTTGACCACAGAGGAAACACCATATATTTT	CASSFDHRGNTIYF
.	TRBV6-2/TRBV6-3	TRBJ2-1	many	TGTGCCAGCAGTTACTCGATACGAGGGCTAGCCAATGGAACGTACAATGAGCAGTTCTTC	CASSYSIRGLANGTYNEQFF
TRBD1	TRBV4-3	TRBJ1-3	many	TGCGCCAGCAGCCAAGGGGACAGGGTGACTGGAAACACCATATATTTT	CASSQGDRVTGNTIYF
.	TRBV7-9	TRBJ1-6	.	TGTGCCAGCAGCTTAGGAGGGGAACAATCACCCCTCCACTTT	CASSLGGEQSPLHF
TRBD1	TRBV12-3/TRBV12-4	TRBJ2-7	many	TGTGCCAGCAGTCCCTTTAGACAGGGCGACGAGCAGTACTTC	CASSPFRQGDEQYF
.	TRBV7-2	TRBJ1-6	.	TGTGCCAGCAGGACAGCCCGGACCAACGGTTCACCCCTCCACTTT	CASRTARTNGSPLHF
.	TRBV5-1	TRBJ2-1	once	TGTGCCAGCAGCTTGGTTCCGTCGCCTACGGGGAACAATGAGCAGTTCTTC	CASSLVPSPTGNNEQFF
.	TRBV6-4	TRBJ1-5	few	TGTGCTCCGGGACCGGAGCCCCAGCATTTT	CAPGPEPQHF
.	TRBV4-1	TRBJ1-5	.	TGCGCCAGCAGCCGCGACAGTGCAGGCAATCAGCCCCAGCATTTT	CASSRDSAGNQPQHF
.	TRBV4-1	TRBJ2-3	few	TGCGCCAGCAGCCAAGACTCAGGGAATGAGCCAGATACGCAGTATTTT	CASSQDSGNEPDTQYF
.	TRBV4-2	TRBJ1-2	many	TGTGCCAGCAGCCAAGATTCGGTCGGGGCCGAGTCCTACGACTATGGCTACACCTTC	CASSQDSVGAESYDYGYTF
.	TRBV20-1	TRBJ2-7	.	TGCAGTGCTAGCAAGGGAGGCGAGCAGTACTTC	CSASKGGEQYF
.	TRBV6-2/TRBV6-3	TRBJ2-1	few	TGTGCCAGCACACGAGGTCGGGAGAGCTCCTACAATGAGCAGTTCTTC	CASTRGRESSYNEQFF
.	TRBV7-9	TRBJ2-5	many	TGTGCCAGCAGCAGGGGGGCGGAAGAGACCCAGTACTTC	CASSRGAEETQYF
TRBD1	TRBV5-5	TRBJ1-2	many	TGTGCCAGCAGCCCGGTGGGACAGGGAACCTATGGCTACACCTTC	CASSPVGQGTYGYTF
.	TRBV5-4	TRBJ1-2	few	TGTGCCAGCAGCTGGGACCCAGGGTATGGCTACACCTTC	CASSWDPGYGYTF
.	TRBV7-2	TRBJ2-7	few	TGTGCCAGCAGCGGGGGGCGGCCCTACGAGCAGTACTTC	CASSGGRPYEQYF
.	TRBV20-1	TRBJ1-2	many	TGCAGTGCTAGTAGGCAGCCAGCTGGCTACACCTTC	CSASRQPAGYTF
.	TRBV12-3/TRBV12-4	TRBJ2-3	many	TGTGCCAGCAGCCCTATGGACAGCACAGATACGCAGTATTTT	CASSPMDSTDTQYF